One and the same sample provided the 16 T cell receptor beta chains below, sequenced in a study of T cell responses to AZD1222 COVID-19 vaccine. TCRdb's table, derived via immunoSEQ multiplex PCR, lists solely in-frame clones and lacks some. The sample has 100,000 to 120,000 clones; about four fifths are singletons. This specimen consisted of peripheral blood, obtained on day 0 of AZD1222 vaccination. These receptors all stem from an adult in good health.

V and J are TRBV28 and TRBJ1-1, with unresolved D. V was clipped by 2 bases and J by 6 bases, with 7 bases between them. The CDR3 runs 12 residues. Germline CDR1 is MDHEN and CDR2 is SYDVKM. CDR3 sequence (DNA): TGTGCCAGCAGTTTACCCGGATCTGAAGCTTTCTTT. It is translated as CASSLPGSEAFF.

The chain uses TRBV28 and TRBJ1-6; D not certain. V lost 3 bases and J lost 10, with 13 bases in between. The CDR3 is made up of 14 amino acids. Germline values: CDR1 MDHEN, CDR2 SYDVKM. The CDR3 DNA follows: TGTGCCAGCAGTTTGAGTAGGGTCGGGTCACCCCTCCACTTT. Protein sequence: CASSLSRVGSPLHF.

The CDR3 reads CASSPRGREGQETQYF. CDR3 bases: TGTGCCAGCAGCCCTCGTGGGCGGGAGGGCCAGGAGACCCAGTACTTC. The V and J genes are TRBV27 and TRBJ2-5; 9 nucleotides match TRBD2. Germline V gene data show CDR1 as MNHEY and CDR2 as SMNVEV (reference sequence). The CDR3 consists of 16 residues. The V and J ends lost 6 bases and 5 bases, in that order; junction bases with no gene match: 13.

This clone was counted a few times. The chain has TRBV16 and TRBJ1-2; TRBD1 aligns across 7 bases. CDR3 length equals 15 residues. V shed 4 bases, J shed 0 bases, and the junction held 5 bases outside the gene matches. The germline V gene has CDR1 KGHSY and CDR2 FQNENV. The CDR3 is CASSPRDRANYGYTF. CDR3 nucleotide sequence: TGTGCCAGCAGCCCCCGGGACAGAGCTAACTATGGCTACACCTTC.

The chain joins TRBV10-3 to TRBJ1-1; 7 bases align to TRBD1. The CDR3 contains 13 residues. Germline CDR1 is ENHRY and CDR2 is SYGVKD. V lost 5 bases and J lost 5; bases outside the gene matches: 5. The CDR3 protein is CAISLQGHTEAFF. CDR3 nucleotide sequence: TGTGCCATCAGTTTACAGGGGCATACTGAAGCTTTCTTT.

V usage is TRBV24-1 and J usage is TRBJ2-5; D call uncertain. From germline, CDR1 is KGHDR and CDR2 SFDVKD. The CDR3 is 14 residues long. The V and J ends lost 4 bases and 4 bases respectively, with 12 bases between them. The CDR3 region is CATSDPSWPETQYF. CDR3 nucleotide sequence: TGTGCCACCAGTGACCCCTCATGGCCAGAGACCCAGTACTTC.

The gene calls are TRBV12-3 or TRBV12-4 and TRBJ1-6; D is unresolved. The CDR3 is 12 amino acids. V dropped 7 bases and J dropped 6 bases, with 7 bases sitting between them. CDR3 sequence reads: CASTDGNSPLHF. CDR3 nucleotides: TGTGCCAGCACGGACGGTAATTCACCCCTCCACTTT.

The chain carries TRBV5-4 and TRBJ2-3; a weak D match, TRBD1 (5 bases). This CDR3 is 14 amino acids long. CDR1 and CDR2 (germline): SGHNT, YYREEE (reference sequence). Trimming removed 5 bases from V and 0 bases from J, with 10 bases in between. The CDR3 is CASRGAGSTDTQYF. For the CDR3, the DNA is TGTGCCAGCAGAGGGGCAGGGAGCACAGATACGCAGTATTTT. The full variable domain, its missing parts supplied by reference TRBV5-4 and TRBJ2-3, is ETGVTQSPTHLIKTRGQQVTLRCSSQSGHNTVSWYQQALGQGPQFIFQYYREEENGRGNFPPRFSGLQFPNYSSELNVNALELDDSALYLCASRGAGSTDTQYFGPGTRLTVL.

A word on this clone: The junction differs from germline at one of its ends, possibly a read error. The V and J genes are TRBV19 and TRBJ1-4; D gene uncertain. The CDR3 has 14 residues. Per germline, CDR1 LNHDA and CDR2 SQIVND (reference sequence). The CDR3 nucleotides read TGTGCCAGTAGTTTTAGGTTCTCGAATGAAAGACTGTTTTTT. Its protein is CASSFRFSNERLFF.

The chain employs TRBV6-1 and TRBJ2-4; 8 bases agree with TRBD1. CDR1 and CDR2 (germline): MNHNS, SASEGT. The CDR3 is 16 amino acids. The ends lost 2 bases at V and 2 bases at J; junction bases unmatched: 5. CDR3 residues: CASSELQGAPKNIQYF. The CDR3 DNA is TGTGCCAGCAGTGAATTGCAGGGGGCACCCAAAAACATTCAGTACTTC.

The chain links TRBV5-5 to TRBJ1-2, with D unclear. V gave up 4 bases and J gave up 8 bases, with 21 bases separating them. The germline gives CDR1 SGHKS, CDR2 YYEKEE (reference sequence). CDR3 length equals 15 residues. The CDR3 bases are TGTGCCAGCAGCCTAGAAGGTAGGGCCCTATTAGGCTACACCTTC. Translated, it gives CASSLEGRALLGYTF.

This chain uses TRBV18 with TRBJ2-3, with 15 bases fitting TRBD2. This CDR3 spans 18 amino acids. Germline V lookup: CDR1 KGHSH, CDR2 LQKENI. After removal of 1 base from V and 5 bases from J, the junction contained 7 bases not matched to a gene. The CDR3 nucleotides read TGTGCCAGCTCACCACGAGGACTAGCGGGGGGGTATGAAGATACGCAGTATTTT. As protein: CASSPRGLAGGYEDTQYF.

The chain recombines TRBV5-5 with TRBJ2-7; possibly TRBD1 for D (6 bases). Germline CDR1 is SGHKS and CDR2 is YYEKEE (reference sequence). This CDR3 spans 14 amino acids. The V end lost 1 base, the J end lost 7 bases, and 15 bases lay between the germline ends. CDR3 DNA: TGTGCCAGCAGCTTGATATCCAGGGGATGGGAGCAGTACTTC. This encodes CASSLISRGWEQYF.

The gene calls are TRBV28 and TRBJ1-1; possibly TRBD1 for D (6 bases). The CDR3 loop spans 16 amino acids. V dropped 2 bases and J dropped 0 bases, with 13 bases sitting between them. Germline V gene data show CDR1 as MDHEN and CDR2 as SYDVKM. The CDR3 region is CASSLRGGGMNTEAFF. CDR3 bases: TGTGCCAGCAGTTTACGAGGGGGAGGGATGAACACTGAAGCTTTCTTT.

This clone was counted a few times. The chain links TRBV7-2 to TRBJ1-3; the match to TRBD1 covers 7 bases. The CDR3 is made up of 16 amino acids. The germline gives CDR1 SGHTA, CDR2 FQGNSA. With V trimmed by 5 bases and J by 4 bases, 11 bases remained unmatched. The CDR3 sequence is CASSPGGTAGGNTIYF. The CDR3 DNA is TGTGCCAGCAGCCCGGGCGGGACAGCGGGAGGAAACACCATATATTTT. The complete variable domain, with remaining parts taken from reference TRBV7-2 and TRBJ1-3, reads GAGVSQSPSNKVTEKGKDVELRCDPISGHTALYWYRQSLGQGLEFLIYFQGNSAPDKSGLPSDRFSAERTGGSVSTLTIQRTQQEDSAVYLCASSPGGTAGGNTIYFGEGSWLTVV.

This clone has a single count. The chain employs TRBV28 and TRBJ2-1, with 9 positions matching TRBD1. V shed 8 bases, J shed 5 bases, and the junction held 13 bases outside the gene matches. The CDR3 contains 16 residues. Germline V lookup: CDR1 MDHEN, CDR2 SYDVKM. The CDR3 DNA is TGTGCCAGCTCTAGGGAGGGGACAGGGCAAAACAATGAGCAGTTCTTC. It codes for CASSREGTGQNNEQFF.